This is a list of T cell receptor beta chains from one sample in a study of cytomegalovirus exposure and HLA in healthy donors. Sequencing was performed with immunoSEQ multiplex PCR; in TCRdb, only in-frame clones are kept and a portion is missing. The sample records more than 55,000 clones, around 83% being singletons. The sample was PBMCs. Source of these receptors: a young man in good health and CMV-seronegative. CDR3s leave out the opening cysteine and the closing phenylalanine or tryptophan.

v_gene	j_gene	CDR3aa
TRBV13	TRBJ2-1	ASSFMRGGTHNEQF
TRBV27	TRBJ2-1	ASSPTGLPGYNEQF
TRBV19	TRBJ2-2	ASSAGKWTGELF
TRBV4-3	TRBJ2-3	ASSQDGAAGTDTQY
TRBV27	TRBJ1-3	ASSRGGAVGNTIY
TRBV19	TRBJ2-1	ASSIGAAGPQF
TRBV6-5	TRBJ1-4	ASSYSRATNEKLF
TRBV27	TRBJ2-5	ASSGPGGFKETQY
TRBV2	TRBJ2-2	ASSDRSKNTGELF
TRBV5-6	TRBJ2-7	ASSQPDRASYEQY
TRBV11-1	TRBJ1-1	ASSLGRNTEAF
TRBV2	TRBJ2-1	ASKRETSLDEQF
TRBV10-1	TRBJ2-6	ASSDRRGPGANVLT
TRBV5-1	TRBJ2-5	ASSSALQETQY
TRBV19	TRBJ1-6	ATQQTGGSPLH
TRBV7-9	TRBJ1-2	ASSLEGQAGG
TRBV10-3	TRBJ1-3	AISEPPGGGSGNTIY
TRBV4-1	TRBJ1-4	ASSQLNPGEEKLF
TRBV5-1	TRBJ2-7	ASSPGQGGTYEQY
TRBV7-2	TRBJ2-3	ASSPQASGGFTDTQY
TRBV11-3	TRBJ2-7	ASSSTTGDEQY
TRBV5-5	TRBJ2-2	ASSWDRNTGELF
TRBV7-6	TRBJ2-2	ASSPGGGWTGELF
TRBV6-1	TRBJ1-2	ASSLNRGGYT
TRBV27	TRBJ2-7	ASSPEGAFYEQY
TRBV9	TRBJ1-6	ASSPAAGGNSPLH
TRBV5-5	TRBJ2-3	ASSPTGGADTQY
TRBV11-2	TRBJ1-1	ASSLEFRVPRTEAF
TRBV18	TRBJ2-3	ASSPWGGASTDTQY
TRBV5-4	TRBJ1-1	ASSYTGWGNTEAF
TRBV5-1	TRBJ1-4	ASSLEGQGREKLF
TRBV6-5	TRBJ2-7	ASRLSAGASYEQY
TRBV18	TRBJ1-5	ASSPAGGSNQPQH
TRBV6-5	TRBJ1-2	ASSATTGWNDGYT